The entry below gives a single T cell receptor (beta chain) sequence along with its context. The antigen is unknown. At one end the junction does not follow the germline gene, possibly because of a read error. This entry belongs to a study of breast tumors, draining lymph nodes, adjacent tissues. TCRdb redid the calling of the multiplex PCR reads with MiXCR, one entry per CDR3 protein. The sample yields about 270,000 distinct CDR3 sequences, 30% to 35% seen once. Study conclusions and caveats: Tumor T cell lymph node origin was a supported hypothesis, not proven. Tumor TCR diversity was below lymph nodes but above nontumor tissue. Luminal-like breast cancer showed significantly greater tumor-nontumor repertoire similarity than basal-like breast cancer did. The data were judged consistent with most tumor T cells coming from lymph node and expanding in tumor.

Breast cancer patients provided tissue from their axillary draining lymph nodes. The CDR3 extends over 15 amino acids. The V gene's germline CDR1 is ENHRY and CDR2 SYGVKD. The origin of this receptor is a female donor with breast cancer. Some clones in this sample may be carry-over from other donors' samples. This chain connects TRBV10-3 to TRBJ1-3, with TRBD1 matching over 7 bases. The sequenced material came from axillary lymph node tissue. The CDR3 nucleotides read TGTGCCATCAAGGGGGACAGATGCTCTGGAAACACCACATATTTT. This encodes CAIKGDRCSGNTTYF.